The next 27 T cell receptor beta chains were all read from a single sample in a study of T cells in Graves' hyperthyroidism and ophthalmopathy. RNA transcripts provided the source from which TCR beta CDR3 regions were amplified. RT-PCR in the first round (using the HTBI primer set) targeted the TCR CDR3. TCRdb recomputed calls from the multiplex PCR reads with MiXCR, one row per CDR3 protein. This table has approximately 720,000 distinct CDR3 sequences, about 19% appearing once. The sample comprised blood. The receptors stem from a woman between 45 and 65 years old with Graves' hyperthyroidism that later progressed to Graves' ophthalmopathy.

This sequence joins TRBV6-1 and TRBJ1-2, with a possible D match to TRBD1 (5 bases). The germline CDR1 and CDR2 sequences are MNHNS and SASEGT. The CDR3 length is 17 residues. Trimming left V 6 bases short and J 3 bases short, with 23 bases between. The CDR3 region is CASSSPRGGADDYGYTF. CDR3 DNA: TGTGCCAGCAGCAGCCCCCGGGGTGGGGCGGACGACTATGGCTACACCTTC.

This clonotype has ten or more counts. This chain connects TRBV5-1 to TRBJ1-2; D possibly corresponds to TRBD1 (5 bases). Between the trimmed V and J ends, which lost 0 bases and 5 bases, there was a span of 11 bases. CDR3 length: 14 amino acids. The germline V gene encodes CDR1 SGHRS and CDR2 YFSETQ. CDR3 residues: CASSLEGQGYGYTF. As DNA, the CDR3 is TGCGCCAGCAGCTTGGAGGGGCAGGGTTATGGCTACACCTTC.

As to this clonotype: Possible read error: a much larger clone is one base away. The rearrangement joins TRBV12-3 or TRBV12-4 to TRBJ2-5; D possibly corresponds to TRBD2 (6 bases). Between the trimmed V and J ends, which lost 4 bases and 5 bases, there was a span of 14 bases. The CDR3 has 14 residues. CDR3 sequence (DNA): TGTGCCAGCAGTTCTCCATGGGGACTGGAGACCCAGTACTTC. Translated: CASSSPWGLETQYF.

V and J are TRBV7-2 and TRBJ2-1; D not resolved. V gave up 0 bases and J gave up 0 bases, with 12 bases separating them. CDR3 length: 17 residues. Germline V CDR1 and CDR2: SGHTA, FQGNSA. The CDR3 region is CASSLAAERPSYNEQFF. The CDR3 nucleotides are TGTGCCAGCAGCTTAGCCGCGGAGAGACCCTCCTACAATGAGCAGTTCTTC.

This clonotype was counted only a few times. J is TRBJ2-1 and V is TRBV5-1; D gene unclear. The length of the CDR3 is 11 residues. V was pared by 4 bases and J by 5 bases, with 4 bases between. Germline lookup yields CDR1 SGHRS and CDR2 YFSETQ. In nucleotides, the CDR3 is TGCGCCAGCAGCCACAACAATGAGCAGTTCTTC. Encoded protein: CASSHNNEQFF.

Only a few counts were recorded for this clonotype. The V and J genes are TRBV6-1 and TRBJ1-6; D remains ambiguous. The V gene's germline CDR1 is MNHNS and CDR2 SASEGT. The CDR3 covers 15 residues. V shed 6 bases and J shed 7 bases, with 16 bases lying between them. The CDR3 is CASRGRTGINSPLHF. Here the CDR3 DNA reads TGTGCCAGCAGAGGACGGACGGGGATAAATTCACCCCTCCACTTT.

This clonotype was recorded a few times. The chain couples TRBV19 to TRBJ1-5; 9 nucleotides agree with TRBD1. There are 15 residues in the CDR3. V trimming: 4 bases; J trimming: 4 bases; junction bases outside the gene matches: 5. CDR1 and CDR2 from the germline V gene are LNHDA and SQIVND (reference sequence). The CDR3 protein is CASSTSGQGNQPQHF. For the CDR3, the DNA is TGTGCCAGTAGTACTTCCGGACAGGGGAATCAGCCCCAGCATTTT.

The rearrangement joins TRBV28 to TRBJ2-7, with D possibly TRBD2 on 7 matching bases. V was trimmed by 2 bases and J by 2 bases, leaving 22 bases between them. The CDR3 loop spans 18 amino acids. The V gene's germline CDR1 is MDHEN and CDR2 SYDVKM. In nucleotides, the CDR3 is TGTGCCAGCAGTTTACGGGGGGCTGGGAGGAAGGGCCCCTACGAGCAGTACTTC. This translates into CASSLRGAGRKGPYEQYF.

This clonotype turned up a few times. The chain carries TRBV3-1 and TRBJ2-5; TRBD2 aligns across 9 bases. V lost 1 base, J lost 1 base, and 13 bases stayed unmatched. CDR1 is LGHDT and CDR2 is YNNKEL in the germline V gene (reference sequence). CDR3 length: 19 residues. CDR3 nucleotides: TGTGCCAGCAGCCAAGTACGGGGGTGGATAGCGGGGGCCCAAGAGACCCAGTACTTC. Protein sequence: CASSQVRGWIAGAQETQYF.

The chain links TRBV12-3 or TRBV12-4 to TRBJ2-1, with D perhaps given as TRBD1 or TRBD2 (5 bases each). The CDR3 totals 14 residues. V lost 10 bases and J lost 2, with 15 bases in between. The CDR3 sequence: CATRLGTPYNEQFF. The CDR3 DNA is TGTGCCACCAGGCTCGGGACCCCCTACAATGAGCAGTTCTTC.

This clonotype was detected a few times. This rearrangement joins TRBV20-1 to TRBJ2-3, with TRBD2 matching 12 bases. This CDR3 is 15 amino acids long. With 6 bases clipped from V and 9 bases from J, the junction kept 13 bases outside the gene matches. The germline V gene encodes CDR1 DFQATT and CDR2 SNEGSKA (reference sequence). CDR3 sequence (DNA): TGCAGTGCCCTCGGGCTAGCGGGGGGGAAGAGAACGCAGTATTTT. Protein sequence: CSALGLAGGKRTQYF.

Only a few counts were recorded for this clonotype. The genes are TRBV3-1 and TRBJ2-3, with 8 bases aligning to TRBD2. V lost 4 bases, J lost 4 bases, and 13 bases stayed unmatched. CDR1 is LGHDT and CDR2 is YNNKEL in the germline V gene (reference sequence). The CDR3 has 17 amino acids. In nucleotides, the CDR3 is TGTGCCAGCAGCCTTGCCCGGGGGGGCCGAGCTGCAGATACGCAGTATTTT. Translation gives CASSLARGGRAADTQYF.

This clonotype was observed a few times. The chain carries TRBV19 and TRBJ2-3; D call uncertain. The CDR3 is 15 amino acids. The V gene lost 5 bases and the J gene lost 6 bases, with 18 bases spanning the gap. In germline, CDR1 is LNHDA, CDR2 SQIVND (reference sequence). This CDR3 is CASSSPGLEVDTQYF. In DNA, the CDR3 is TGTGCCAGTAGTTCACCGGGCCTAGAGGTTGATACGCAGTATTTT. Supplemented by reference TRBV19 and TRBJ2-3, the full variable domain reads DGGITQSPKYLFRKEGQNVTLSCEQNLNHDAMYWYRQDPGQGLRLIYYSQIVNDFQKGDIAEGYSVSREKKESFPLTVTSAQKNPTAFYLCASSSPGLEVDTQYFGPGTRLTVL.

Of note for this clonotype: One junction end does not reproduce the germline sequence, and a read error may be involved. The CDR3 bases are TGTGCTAGCAGCCGAAACAGGGGAGAAGATACGCAGTATTTT. Its translation is CASSRNRGEDTQYF. The chain carries TRBV7-7 and TRBJ2-3, with 7 bases identical to TRBD1. Per germline, CDR1 SSHAT and CDR2 FNYEAQ (reference sequence). The CDR3 sequence is 14 residues long.

The chain carries TRBV6-6 and TRBJ2-7; D not resolved. The CDR3 length is 15 residues. Germline CDR1 is MNHNY and CDR2 is SVGAGI (reference sequence). The germline V and J ends were trimmed by 0 bases and 0 bases, with 9 bases remaining between them. CDR3 bases: TGTGCCAGCAGTTACTCCGCAGGATTCTCCTACGAGCAGTACTTC. This codes for CASSYSAGFSYEQYF.

The chain employs TRBV7-8 and TRBJ1-3, with D hard to call. Germline-derived CDR1 and CDR2 are SGHVS and FQNEAQ. The germline V and J ends were trimmed by 1 base and 0 bases, with 7 bases remaining between them. The CDR3 runs 15 residues. In nucleotides, the CDR3 is TGTGCCAGCAGCTTAGATTGGGCCTCTGGAAACACCATATATTTT. Its translation is CASSLDWASGNTIYF.

This clonotype was seen many times. The J gene is TRBJ1-5, the V gene TRBV2, with D perhaps TRBD1 (5 bases). V shed 4 bases and J shed 1 base, with 8 bases lying between them. CDR1 SNHLY and CDR2 FYNNEI come from the germline V gene. The CDR3 loop spans 14 amino acids. The CDR3 sequence is CASSGGTSNQPQHF. CDR3 in DNA: TGTGCCAGCAGTGGGGGGACCAGCAATCAGCCCCAGCATTTT.

Many counts were recorded for this clonotype. The CDR3 DNA reads as TGTGCCAGCAGGACCGGGACGGTGAATTCACCCCTCCACTTT. This translates into CASRTGTVNSPLHF. The chain uses TRBV12-3 or TRBV12-4 and TRBJ1-6, with a possible D match to TRBD1 (5 bases). This CDR3 is built from 14 residues. Trimming removed 6 bases at V and 7 bases at J, with 13 bases between.

This clonotype was seen many times. The chain links TRBV11-2 to TRBJ1-4; possible D gene TRBD1, 5 bases. V was cut by 0 bases and J by 13 bases, with 12 bases left in between. The CDR3 consists of 13 residues. Germline V lookup: CDR1 SGHAT, CDR2 FQNNGV. The CDR3 DNA reads TGTGCCAGCAGCTTAGATATAGGGGAGGTACTGTTTTTT. As protein: CASSLDIGEVLFF. Based on the CDR3 plus reference TRBV11-2 and TRBJ1-4, the full variable domain is EAGVAQSPRYKIIEKRQSVAFWCNPISGHATLYWYQQILGQGPKLLIQFQNNGVVDDSQLPKDRFSAERLKGVDSTLKIQPAKLEDSAVYLCASSLDIGEVLFFGSGTQLSVL.

This clonotype was recorded many times. The CDR3 nucleotides read TGTGCCAGCAGCCCAGGGGGTTCCCCCACCTACGAGCAGTACTTC. This codes for CASSPGGSPTYEQYF. The chain joins TRBV9 to TRBJ2-7; 7 bases line up with TRBD1. The CDR3 is made up of 15 amino acids. From germline, CDR1 is SGDLS and CDR2 YYNGEE. V lost 4 bases and J lost 2; bases outside the gene matches: 9.

This clonotype was observed at least ten times. J is TRBJ2-3 and V is TRBV20-1, with D uncertain. The CDR3 is 11 amino acids. Germline V gene data show CDR1 as DFQATT and CDR2 as SNEGSKA (reference sequence). Trimming removed 0 bases at V and 4 bases at J, with 2 bases between. The CDR3 protein is CSARDSDTQYF. Here the CDR3 DNA reads TGCAGTGCTAGAGACTCAGATACGCAGTATTTT.

Turning to this clonotype: Since a much larger clone is just one base distant, this may be a read error. The V gene is TRBV11-2, the J gene TRBJ2-1; tentatively, D is TRBD2 (6 bases). This CDR3 comprises 14 residues. CDR1 is SGHAT, CDR2 FQNNGV, per germline. CDR3 nucleotide sequence: TGTGCGGCCACGGGTCGGGGGAGGAGGAATGAGCAGTTCTTC. It is translated as CAATGRGRRNEQFF.

This clonotype was seen more than once but under ten times. The chain couples TRBV13 to TRBJ1-1; D gene unclear. The CDR3 totals 11 residues. In germline, CDR1 is PRHDT, CDR2 FYEKMQ (reference sequence). V lost 1 base, J lost 7 bases, and 4 bases lay in between. The CDR3 is CASSLELEAFF. CDR3 DNA: TGTGCCAGCAGCTTAGAGCTTGAAGCTTTCTTT.

This clonotype was seen only a few times. This rearrangement joins TRBV27 to TRBJ1-1; 7 nucleotides agree with TRBD1. Per the germline V gene, CDR1 is MNHEY and CDR2 is SMNVEV (reference sequence). J was trimmed by 2 bases and V by 4 bases; bases with no gene match: 10. There are 16 residues in the CDR3. The CDR3 region has the DNA TGTGCCAGCAGTTGGGCAGGGGGGACACACAACACTGAAGCTTTCTTT. Amino acid sequence: CASSWAGGTHNTEAFF.

This clonotype has only a few counts. The V gene is TRBV12-3 or TRBV12-4, the J gene TRBJ2-7; no firm D call. The length of the CDR3 is 12 residues. Trimming removed 6 bases at V and 9 bases at J, with 15 bases between. The CDR3 DNA follows: TGTGCCAGCAGCCTAAGATACAGTTGGCAGTACTTC. This codes for CASSLRYSWQYF.

This clonotype was seen ten or more times. This chain joins TRBV3-1 and TRBJ2-3; D unresolved. The V gene's germline CDR1 is LGHDT and CDR2 YNNKEL (reference sequence). The CDR3 is 12 amino acids. V lost 0 bases, J lost 4 bases, and 2 bases lay in between. DNA of the CDR3: TGTGCCAGCAGCCAAGATCCAGATACGCAGTATTTT. It translates to CASSQDPDTQYF.

The chain uses TRBV14 and TRBJ2-7, with TRBD1 matching over 9 bases. Germline V CDR1 and CDR2: SGHDN, FVKESK. The CDR3 is 17 residues long. V shed 0 bases, J shed 2 bases, and the junction held 8 bases outside the gene matches. CDR3 nucleotides: TGTGCCAGCAGCCAAGAGGTGGCCGGGACAGGGACCTACGAGCAGTACTTC. This sequence encodes CASSQEVAGTGTYEQYF.